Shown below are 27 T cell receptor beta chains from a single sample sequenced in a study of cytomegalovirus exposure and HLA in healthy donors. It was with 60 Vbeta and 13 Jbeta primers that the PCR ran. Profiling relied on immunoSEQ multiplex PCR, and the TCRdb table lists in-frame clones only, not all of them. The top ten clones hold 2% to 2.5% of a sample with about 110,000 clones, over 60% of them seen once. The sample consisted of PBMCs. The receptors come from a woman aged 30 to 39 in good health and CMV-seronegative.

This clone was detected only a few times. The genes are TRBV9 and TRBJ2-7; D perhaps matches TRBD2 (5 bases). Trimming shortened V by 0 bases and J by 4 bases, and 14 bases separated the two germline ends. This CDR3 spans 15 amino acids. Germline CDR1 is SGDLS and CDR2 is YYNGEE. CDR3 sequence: CASSVELGASYEQYF. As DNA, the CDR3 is TGTGCCAGCAGCGTAGAACTGGGAGCTTCTTACGAGCAGTACTTC. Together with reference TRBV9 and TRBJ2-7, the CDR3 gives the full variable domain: DSGVTQTPKHLITATGQRVTLRCSPRSGDLSVYWYQQSLDQGLQFLIQYYNGEERAKGNILERFSAQQFPDLHSELNLSSLELGDSALYFCASSVELGASYEQYFGPGTRLTVT.

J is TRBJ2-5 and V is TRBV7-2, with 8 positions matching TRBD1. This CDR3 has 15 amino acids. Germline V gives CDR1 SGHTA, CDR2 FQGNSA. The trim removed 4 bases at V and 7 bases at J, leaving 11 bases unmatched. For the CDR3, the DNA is TGTGCCAGCAGCTCAACAGGGGGATCTATGGGGACCCAGTACTTC. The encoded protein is CASSSTGGSMGTQYF.

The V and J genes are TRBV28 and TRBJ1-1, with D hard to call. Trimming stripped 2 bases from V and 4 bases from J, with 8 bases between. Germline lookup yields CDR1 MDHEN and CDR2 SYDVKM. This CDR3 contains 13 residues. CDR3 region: CASSLVRGTEAFF. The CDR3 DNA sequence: TGTGCCAGCAGTTTAGTCCGCGGCACTGAAGCTTTCTTT.

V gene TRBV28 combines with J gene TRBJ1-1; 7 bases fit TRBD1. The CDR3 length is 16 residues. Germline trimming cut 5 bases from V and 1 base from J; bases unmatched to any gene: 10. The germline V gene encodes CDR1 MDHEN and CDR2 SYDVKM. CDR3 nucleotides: TGTGCCAGCAGTCCGCGGGGACAGCTCGAGAACACTGAAGCTTTCTTT. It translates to CASSPRGQLENTEAFF. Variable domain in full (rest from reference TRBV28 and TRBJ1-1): DVKVTQSSRYLVKRTGEKVFLECVQDMDHENMFWYRQDPGLGLRLIYFSYDVKMKEKGDIPEGYSVSREKKERFSLILESASTNQTSMYLCASSPRGQLENTEAFFGQGTRLTVV.

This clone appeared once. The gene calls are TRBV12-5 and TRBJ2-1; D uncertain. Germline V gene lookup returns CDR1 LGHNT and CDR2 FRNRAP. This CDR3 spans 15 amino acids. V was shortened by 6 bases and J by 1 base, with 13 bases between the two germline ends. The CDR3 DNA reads TGTGCTAGTGGGCGTTCAAGAGGATCCTACAATGAGCAGTTCTTC. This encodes CASGRSRGSYNEQFF.

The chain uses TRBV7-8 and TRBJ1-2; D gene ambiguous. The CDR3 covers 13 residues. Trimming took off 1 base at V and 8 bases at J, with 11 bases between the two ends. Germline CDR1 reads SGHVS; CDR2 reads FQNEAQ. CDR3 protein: CASSLGSGHGYTF. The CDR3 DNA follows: TGTGCCAGCAGCTTAGGTTCGGGTCACGGCTACACCTTC.

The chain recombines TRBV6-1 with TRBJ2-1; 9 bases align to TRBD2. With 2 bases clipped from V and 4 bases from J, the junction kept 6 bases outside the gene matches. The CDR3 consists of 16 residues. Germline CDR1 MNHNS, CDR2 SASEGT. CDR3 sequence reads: CASSEIAGVAYNEQFF. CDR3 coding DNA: TGTGCCAGCAGTGAAATAGCGGGAGTTGCATACAATGAGCAGTTCTTC.

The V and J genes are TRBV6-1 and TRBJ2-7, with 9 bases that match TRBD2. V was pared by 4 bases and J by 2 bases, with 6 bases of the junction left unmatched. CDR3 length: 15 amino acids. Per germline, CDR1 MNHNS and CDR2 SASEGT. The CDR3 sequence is CASSVRLAATYEQYF. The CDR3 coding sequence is TGTGCCAGCAGTGTCCGACTAGCGGCAACCTACGAGCAGTACTTC.

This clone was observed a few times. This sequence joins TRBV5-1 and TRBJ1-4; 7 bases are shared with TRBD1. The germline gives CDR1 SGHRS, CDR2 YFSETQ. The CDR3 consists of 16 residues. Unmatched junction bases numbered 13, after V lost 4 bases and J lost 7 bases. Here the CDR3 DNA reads TGCGCCAGCAGCCAAACCCCACAGGGGACCGGTGAAAAACTGTTTTTT. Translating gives CASSQTPQGTGEKLFF.

CDR3 protein: CASSSVVSGSMNEQYF. The CDR3 DNA follows: TGTGCCAGCAGCTCGGTCGTTAGCGGGAGTATGAACGAGCAGTACTTC. The chain links TRBV5-4 to TRBJ2-7, with 9 bases lining up with TRBD2. The CDR3 loop spans 16 amino acids. Germline V gene data show CDR1 as SGHNT and CDR2 as YYREEE (reference sequence). Unmatched junction bases numbered 12, after V lost 3 bases and J lost 5 bases.

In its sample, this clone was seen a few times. The CDR3 loop reads CASSPRGGNSGGNTIYF. The CDR3 DNA reads as TGTGCCAGCAGCCCCCGGGGGGGCAACTCGGGTGGAAACACCATATATTTT. The chain uses TRBV7-2 and TRBJ1-3, with D possibly matching TRBD1 (6 bases). This CDR3 is built from 17 residues. Germline CDR1 SGHTA, CDR2 FQGNSA. V was pared by 5 bases and J by 3 bases, with 20 bases between.

The CDR3 DNA is TGCAGCGGAAAAAGAGATGAAAAACTGTTTTTT. It specifies CSGKRDEKLFF. The J gene is TRBJ1-4, the V gene TRBV29-1; D is undetermined. CDR3 size: 11 residues. V was trimmed by 7 bases and J by 6 bases, leaving 9 bases between them. Germline CDR1 is SQVTM and CDR2 is ANQGSEA.

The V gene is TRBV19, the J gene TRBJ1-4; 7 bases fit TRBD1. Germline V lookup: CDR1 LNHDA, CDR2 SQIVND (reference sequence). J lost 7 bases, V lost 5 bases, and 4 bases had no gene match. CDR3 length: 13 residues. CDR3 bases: TGTGCCAGTAGTTTGGCAGGGGGTGAAAAACTGTTTTTT. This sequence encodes CASSLAGGEKLFF.

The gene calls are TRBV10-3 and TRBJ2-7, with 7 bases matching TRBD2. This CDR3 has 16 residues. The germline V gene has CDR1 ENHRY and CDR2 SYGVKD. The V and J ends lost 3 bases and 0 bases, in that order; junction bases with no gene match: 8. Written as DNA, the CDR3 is TGTGCCATCAGTGACGCCGGGACTACTAGCTCCTACGAGCAGTACTTC. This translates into CAISDAGTTSSYEQYF.

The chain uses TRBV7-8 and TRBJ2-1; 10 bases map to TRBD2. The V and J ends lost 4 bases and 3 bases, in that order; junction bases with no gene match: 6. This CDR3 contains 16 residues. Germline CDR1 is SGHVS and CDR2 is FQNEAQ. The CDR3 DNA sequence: TGTGCCAGCAGCTCCAGCGGGAGGGCCGGCTACAATGAGCAGTTCTTC. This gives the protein CASSSSGRAGYNEQFF.

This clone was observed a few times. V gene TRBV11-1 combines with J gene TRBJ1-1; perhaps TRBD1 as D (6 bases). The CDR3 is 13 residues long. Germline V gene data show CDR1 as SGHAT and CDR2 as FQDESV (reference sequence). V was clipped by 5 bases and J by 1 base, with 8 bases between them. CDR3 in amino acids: CASSPGQNTEAFF. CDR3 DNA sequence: TGTGCCAGCAGCCCGGGACAGAACACTGAAGCTTTCTTT.

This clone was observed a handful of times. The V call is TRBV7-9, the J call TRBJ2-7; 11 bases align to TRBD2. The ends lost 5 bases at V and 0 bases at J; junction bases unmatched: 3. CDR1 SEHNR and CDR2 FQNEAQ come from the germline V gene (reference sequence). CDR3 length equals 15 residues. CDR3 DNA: TGTGCCAGCAGCCCGGGACTAGCGGCCTCCTACGAGCAGTACTTC. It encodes CASSPGLAASYEQYF.

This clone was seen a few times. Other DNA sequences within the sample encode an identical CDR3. The CDR3 region is CASRTSGTYEQYF. The CDR3 DNA is TGTGCCAGCAGGACTAGCGGAACGTACGAGCAGTACTTC. The chain uses TRBV28 and TRBJ2-7; 9 positions agree with TRBD2. From germline, CDR1 is MDHEN and CDR2 SYDVKM. The CDR3 loop spans 13 amino acids. The J segment lost 4 bases and the V segment lost 6 bases, leaving 4 bases of the junction unmatched.

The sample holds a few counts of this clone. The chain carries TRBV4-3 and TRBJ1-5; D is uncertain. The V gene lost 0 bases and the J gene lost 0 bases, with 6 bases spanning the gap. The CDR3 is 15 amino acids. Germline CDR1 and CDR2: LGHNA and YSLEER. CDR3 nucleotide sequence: TGCGCCAGCAGCCAAGATCGGGGTAGCAATCAGCCCCAGCATTTT. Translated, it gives CASSQDRGSNQPQHF.

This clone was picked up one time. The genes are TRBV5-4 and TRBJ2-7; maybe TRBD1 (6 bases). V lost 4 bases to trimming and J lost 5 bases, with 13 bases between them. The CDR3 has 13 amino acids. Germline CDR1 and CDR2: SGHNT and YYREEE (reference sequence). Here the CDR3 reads CASSLLTGDEQYF. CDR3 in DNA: TGTGCCAGCAGCCTTTTGACAGGTGACGAGCAGTACTTC.

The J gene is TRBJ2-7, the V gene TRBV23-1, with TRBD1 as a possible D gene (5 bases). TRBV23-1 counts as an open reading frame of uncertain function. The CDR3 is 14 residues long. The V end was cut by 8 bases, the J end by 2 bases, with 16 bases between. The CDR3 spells CASRPSGRTYEQYF. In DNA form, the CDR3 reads TGCGCCAGCCGCCCTTCAGGGCGTACCTACGAGCAGTACTTC.

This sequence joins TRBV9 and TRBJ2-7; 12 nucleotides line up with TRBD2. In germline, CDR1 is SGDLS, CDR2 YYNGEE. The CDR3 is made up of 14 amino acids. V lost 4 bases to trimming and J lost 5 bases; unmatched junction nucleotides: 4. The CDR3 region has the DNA TGTGCCAGCAGCTCTAGCGGGAGGGTGAACGAGCAGTACTTC. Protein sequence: CASSSSGRVNEQYF. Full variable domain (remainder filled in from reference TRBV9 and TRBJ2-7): DSGVTQTPKHLITATGQRVTLRCSPRSGDLSVYWYQQSLDQGLQFLIQYYNGEERAKGNILERFSAQQFPDLHSELNLSSLELGDSALYFCASSSSGRVNEQYFGPGTRLTVT.

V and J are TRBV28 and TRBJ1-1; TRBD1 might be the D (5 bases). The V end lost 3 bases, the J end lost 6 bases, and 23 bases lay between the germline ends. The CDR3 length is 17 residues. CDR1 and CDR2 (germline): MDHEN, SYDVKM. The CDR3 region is CASSFPIILKPGPEAFF. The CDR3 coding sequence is TGTGCCAGCAGTTTTCCGATCATCCTAAAACCAGGGCCTGAAGCTTTCTTT. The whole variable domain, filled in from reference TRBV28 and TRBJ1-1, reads DVKVTQSSRYLVKRTGEKVFLECVQDMDHENMFWYRQDPGLGLRLIYFSYDVKMKEKGDIPEGYSVSREKKERFSLILESASTNQTSMYLCASSFPIILKPGPEAFFGQGTRLTVV.

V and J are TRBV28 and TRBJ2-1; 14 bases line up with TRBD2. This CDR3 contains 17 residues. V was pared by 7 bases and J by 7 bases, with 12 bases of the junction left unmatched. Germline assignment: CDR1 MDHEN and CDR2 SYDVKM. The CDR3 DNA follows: TGTGCCAGCACCCACGGAAGGACTAGCGGGAGGAGTAATGAGCAGTTCTTC. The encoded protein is CASTHGRTSGRSNEQFF.

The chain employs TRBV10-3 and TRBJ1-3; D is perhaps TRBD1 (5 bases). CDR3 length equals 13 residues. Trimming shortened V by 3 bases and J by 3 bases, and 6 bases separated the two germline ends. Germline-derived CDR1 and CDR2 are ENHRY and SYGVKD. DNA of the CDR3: TGTGCCATCAGTGACAGGGATGGAAACACCATATATTTT. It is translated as CAISDRDGNTIYF.

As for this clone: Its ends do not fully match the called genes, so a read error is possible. The CDR3 coding sequence is TGTACCTGCATGCGGGAAAACACCATATATTTT. Translation: CTCMRENTIYF. The rearrangement uses TRBV30 and TRBJ1-3; D is uncertain. The CDR3 is made up of 11 amino acids. Germline values: CDR1 GTSNPN, CDR2 SVGIG (reference sequence).

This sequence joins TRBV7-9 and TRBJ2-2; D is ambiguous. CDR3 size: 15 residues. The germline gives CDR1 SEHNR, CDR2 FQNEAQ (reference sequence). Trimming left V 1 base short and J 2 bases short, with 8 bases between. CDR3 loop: CASSLDLINTGELFF. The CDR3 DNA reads TGTGCCAGCAGCTTAGACTTAATAAACACCGGGGAGCTGTTTTTT.